The 10 T cell receptor beta chains reported below all come from one sample, sequenced in a study of control samples from healthy donors and cancer patients. Produced via immunoSEQ multiplex PCR; TCRdb's table is partial and in-frame only. The sample has 90,000 to 150,000 clones; just under 90% are singletons. The sequencing input was blood. Source of these receptors: a man younger than 40 in good health.

About this clone itself: Within the sample, other DNA sequences also encode this same CDR3. This chain uses TRBV30 with TRBJ2-5, with 8 bases fitting TRBD2. Per the germline V gene, CDR1 is GTSNPN and CDR2 is SVGIG (reference sequence). With 2 bases clipped from V and 2 bases from J, the junction kept 10 bases outside the gene matches. The CDR3 runs 16 residues. CDR3 DNA sequence: TGTGCCTGGAGTCGCGGGAGGCCAACCATTCAAGAGACCCAGTACTTC. The encoded protein is CAWSRGRPTIQETQYF.

V gene TRBV6-5 combines with J gene TRBJ1-2; D is uncertain. The CDR3 is 12 amino acids. Germline loops: CDR1 MNHEY, CDR2 SVGAGI. Trimming pared 0 bases from V and 6 bases from J, leaving 5 bases between. CDR3 sequence reads: CASSYSSDGYTF. CDR3 in DNA: TGTGCCAGCAGTTACTCTAGCGATGGCTACACCTTC.

This clone was recorded once. The rearrangement links TRBV5-4 to TRBJ1-6; the D is unclear. The CDR3 spans 17 residues. The germline gives CDR1 SGHNT, CDR2 YYREEE (reference sequence). V was cut by 0 bases and J by 0 bases, with 10 bases left in between. DNA of the CDR3: TGTGCCAGCAGCTTGGGTGGAGGGAGCTCCTATAATTCACCCCTCCACTTT. Translation gives CASSLGGGSSYNSPLHF.

This chain connects TRBV11-2 to TRBJ2-7; D might be TRBD1 (5 bases). V lost 2 bases and J lost 3, with 11 bases in between. This CDR3 comprises 14 residues. CDR1 and CDR2 from the germline V gene are SGHAT and FQNNGV. CDR3 amino acids: CASSLQAGIYEQYF. The DNA of the CDR3 is TGTGCCAGCAGCTTACAGGCAGGGATCTACGAGCAGTACTTC.

The chain combines TRBV5-1 with TRBJ1-2; D not certain. V shed 0 bases and J shed 5 bases, with 11 bases lying between them. Germline CDR1 reads SGHRS; CDR2 reads YFSETQ. The CDR3 consists of 14 residues. CDR3 DNA: TGCGCCAGCAGCTTGGAGTTCGGAGAGTATGGCTACACCTTC. Translated: CASSLEFGEYGYTF.

This clone was counted a few times. The chain uses TRBV6-1 and TRBJ1-6; 7 nucleotides agree with TRBD1. J lost 7 bases, V lost 1 base, and 4 bases had no gene match. Germline V gene lookup returns CDR1 MNHNS and CDR2 SASEGT. The CDR3 contains 15 residues. This CDR3 reads CASSEEGAGNSPLHF. The CDR3 nucleotides are TGTGCCAGCAGTGAAGAGGGGGCTGGGAATTCACCCCTCCACTTT.

V is TRBV4-2 and J is TRBJ1-1; the D gene is possibly TRBD1 (5 bases). The V end was cut by 2 bases, the J end by 6 bases, with 16 bases between. This CDR3 has 15 residues. Looked up from germline, CDR1 is LGHNA and CDR2 is YNFKEQ. In DNA form, the CDR3 reads TGTGCCAGCAGCCAAAACTCAGGGACGGTCGCTGAAGCTTTCTTT. The encoded protein is CASSQNSGTVAEAFF.

The chain couples TRBV5-8 to TRBJ1-5, with D tentatively TRBD1 (5 bases). CDR1 is SGHTS and CDR2 is YDEGEE in the germline V gene. The length of the CDR3 is 16 residues. Deletions cut 0 bases from V and 3 bases from J, with 13 bases between. CDR3 protein: CASSLVRGLNNQPQHF. CDR3 nucleotides: TGTGCCAGCAGCTTGGTAAGGGGTTTAAACAATCAGCCCCAGCATTTT.

To note about this clone: The sample contains more than one DNA sequence encoding this CDR3. The chain combines TRBV5-1 with TRBJ1-5; 7 nucleotides line up with TRBD1. V shed 5 bases and J 0 bases; nucleotides not matched to a gene: 5. This CDR3 region has 15 residues. Germline V gives CDR1 SGHRS, CDR2 YFSETQ. The DNA of the CDR3 is TGCGCCAGCAGTCAAACAGGGGATAGCAATCAGCCCCAGCATTTT. Translated: CASSQTGDSNQPQHF.

The CDR3 reads CASSLPGQGAVGDEQYF. CDR3 sequence (DNA): TGTGCCAGCAGCTTACCGGGACAGGGGGCAGTCGGAGACGAGCAGTACTTC. This chain links TRBV5-8 with TRBJ2-7, with 12 nucleotides matching TRBD1. The CDR3 contains 17 residues. The germline V gene has CDR1 SGHTS and CDR2 YDEGEE. V was pared by 2 bases and J by 5 bases, with 11 bases of the junction left unmatched. Filled out from reference TRBV5-8 and TRBJ2-7, the complete variable domain reads EAGVTQSPTHLIKTRGQQATLRCSPISGHTSVYWYQQALGLGLQFLLWYDEGEERNRGNFPPRFSGRQFPNYSSELNVNALELEDSALYLCASSLPGQGAVGDEQYFGPGTRLTVT.